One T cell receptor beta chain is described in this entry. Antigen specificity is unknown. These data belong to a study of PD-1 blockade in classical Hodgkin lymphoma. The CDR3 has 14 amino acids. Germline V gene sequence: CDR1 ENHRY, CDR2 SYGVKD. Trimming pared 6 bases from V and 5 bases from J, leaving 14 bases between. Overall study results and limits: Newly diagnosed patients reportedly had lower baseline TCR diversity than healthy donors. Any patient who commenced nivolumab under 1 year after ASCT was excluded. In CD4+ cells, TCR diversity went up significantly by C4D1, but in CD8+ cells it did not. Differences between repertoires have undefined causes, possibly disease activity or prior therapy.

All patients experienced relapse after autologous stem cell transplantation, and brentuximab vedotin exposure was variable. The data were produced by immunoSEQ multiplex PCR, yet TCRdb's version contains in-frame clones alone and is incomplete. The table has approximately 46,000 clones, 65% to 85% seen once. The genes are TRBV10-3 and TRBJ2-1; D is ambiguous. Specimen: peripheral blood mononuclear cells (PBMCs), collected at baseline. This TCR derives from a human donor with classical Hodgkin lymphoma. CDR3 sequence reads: CAISPEHDDNEQFF. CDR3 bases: TGTGCCATCAGCCCCGAGCACGACGACAATGAGCAGTTCTTC.